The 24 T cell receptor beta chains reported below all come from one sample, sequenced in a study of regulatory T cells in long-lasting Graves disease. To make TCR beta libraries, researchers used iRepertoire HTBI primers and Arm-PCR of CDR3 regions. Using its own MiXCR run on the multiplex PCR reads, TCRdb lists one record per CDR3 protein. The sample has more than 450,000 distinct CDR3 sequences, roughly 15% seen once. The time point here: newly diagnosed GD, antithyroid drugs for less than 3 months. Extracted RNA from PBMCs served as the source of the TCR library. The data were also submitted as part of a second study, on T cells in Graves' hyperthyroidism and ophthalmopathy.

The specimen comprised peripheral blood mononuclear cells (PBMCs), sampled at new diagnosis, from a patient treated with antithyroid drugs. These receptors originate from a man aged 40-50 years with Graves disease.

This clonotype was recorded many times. The CDR3 DNA reads TGTGCCAGCTCACCACCGGGGGGGGAGACCCAGTACTTC. It encodes CASSPPGGETQYF. The J gene is TRBJ2-5, the V gene TRBV18; 7 nucleotides line up with TRBD2. J lost 5 bases, V lost 0 bases, and 0 bases had no gene match. The CDR3 has 13 residues. Germline values: CDR1 KGHSH, CDR2 LQKENI.

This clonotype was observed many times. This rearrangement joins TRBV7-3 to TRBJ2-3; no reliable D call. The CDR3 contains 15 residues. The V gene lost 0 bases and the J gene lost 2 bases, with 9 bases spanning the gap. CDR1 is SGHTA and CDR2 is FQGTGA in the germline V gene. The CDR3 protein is CASSLTSANTDTQYF. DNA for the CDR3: TGTGCCAGCAGCTTAACGTCCGCGAACACAGATACGCAGTATTTT.

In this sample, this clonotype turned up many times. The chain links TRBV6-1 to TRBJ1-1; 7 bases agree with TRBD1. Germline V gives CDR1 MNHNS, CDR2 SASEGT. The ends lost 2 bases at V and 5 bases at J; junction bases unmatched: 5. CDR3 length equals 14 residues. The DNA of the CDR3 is TGTGCCAGCAGTGAAAGGGGGCGCAGGACTGAAGCTTTCTTT. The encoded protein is CASSERGRRTEAFF.

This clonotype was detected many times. The CDR3 here is CASSVTPAYNEQFF. The CDR3 DNA sequence: TGTGCCAGCAGTGTAACGCCGGCCTACAATGAGCAGTTCTTC. The chain links TRBV2 to TRBJ2-1; D is uncertain. The germline V and J ends were trimmed by 4 bases and 2 bases, with 9 bases remaining between them. Germline V gives CDR1 SNHLY, CDR2 FYNNEI. The CDR3 covers 14 residues.

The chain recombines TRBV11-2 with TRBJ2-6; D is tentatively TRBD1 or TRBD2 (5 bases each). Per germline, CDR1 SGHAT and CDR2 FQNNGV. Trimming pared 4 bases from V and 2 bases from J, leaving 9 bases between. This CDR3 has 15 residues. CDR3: CASSSTGPGANVLTF. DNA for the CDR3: TGTGCCAGCAGCTCCACGGGGCCTGGGGCCAACGTCCTGACTTTC.

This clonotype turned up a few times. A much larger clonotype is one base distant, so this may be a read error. In DNA, the CDR3 is TGCGCCAGCAGTTTCCTTAGCAGCTCCCTCACAGATACGCAGTATTTT. Translated: CASSFLSSSLTDTQYF. This chain connects TRBV5-1 to TRBJ2-3; D is unclear. Looked up from germline, CDR1 is SGHRS and CDR2 is YFSETQ. This CDR3 comprises 16 residues. Trimming took off 5 bases at V and 2 bases at J, with 18 bases between the two ends.

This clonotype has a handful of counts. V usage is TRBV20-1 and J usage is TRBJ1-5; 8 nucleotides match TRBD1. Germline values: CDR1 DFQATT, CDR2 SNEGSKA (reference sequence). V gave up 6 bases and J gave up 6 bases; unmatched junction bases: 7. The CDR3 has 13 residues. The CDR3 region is CSAGQGWGQPQHF. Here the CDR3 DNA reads TGCAGTGCCGGACAGGGCTGGGGTCAGCCCCAGCATTTT.

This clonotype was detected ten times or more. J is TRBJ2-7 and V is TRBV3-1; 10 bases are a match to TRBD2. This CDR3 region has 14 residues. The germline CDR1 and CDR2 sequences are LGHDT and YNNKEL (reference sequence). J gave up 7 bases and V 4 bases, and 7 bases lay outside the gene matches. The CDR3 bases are TGTGCCAGCAGCCGAACCGGGACTAGCGATGAGCAGTACTTC. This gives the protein CASSRTGTSDEQYF.

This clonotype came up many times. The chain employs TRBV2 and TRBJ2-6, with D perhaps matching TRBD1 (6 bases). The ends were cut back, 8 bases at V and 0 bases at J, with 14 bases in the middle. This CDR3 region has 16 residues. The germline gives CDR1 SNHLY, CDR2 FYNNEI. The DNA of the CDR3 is TGTGCCAGCGATCCAACAGGGTCCTCTGGGGCCAACGTCCTGACTTTC. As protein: CASDPTGSSGANVLTF.

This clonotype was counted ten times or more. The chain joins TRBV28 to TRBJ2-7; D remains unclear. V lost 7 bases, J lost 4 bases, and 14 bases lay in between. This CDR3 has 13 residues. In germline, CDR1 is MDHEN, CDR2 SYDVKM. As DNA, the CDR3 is TGTGCCAGCACTCTTGTTGGCGGATACGAGCAGTACTTC. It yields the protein CASTLVGGYEQYF. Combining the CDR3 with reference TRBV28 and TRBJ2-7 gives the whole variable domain DVKVTQSSRYLVKRTGEKVFLECVQDMDHENMFWYRQDPGLGLRLIYFSYDVKMKEKGDIPEGYSVSREKKERFSLILESASTNQTSMYLCASTLVGGYEQYFGPGTRLTVT.

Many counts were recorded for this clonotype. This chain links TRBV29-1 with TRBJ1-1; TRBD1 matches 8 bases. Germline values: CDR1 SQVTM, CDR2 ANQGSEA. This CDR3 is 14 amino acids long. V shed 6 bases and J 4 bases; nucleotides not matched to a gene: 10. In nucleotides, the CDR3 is TGCAGCGTCTTTTCAGGGGGCGGTTTCACTGAAGCTTTCTTT. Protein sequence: CSVFSGGGFTEAFF.

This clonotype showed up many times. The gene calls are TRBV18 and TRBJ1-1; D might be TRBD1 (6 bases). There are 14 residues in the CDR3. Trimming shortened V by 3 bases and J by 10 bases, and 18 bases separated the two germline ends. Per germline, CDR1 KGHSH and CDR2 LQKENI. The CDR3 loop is CASSPYLGAEGAFF. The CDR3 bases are TGTGCCAGCTCACCGTATTTGGGGGCTGAAGGAGCTTTCTTT.

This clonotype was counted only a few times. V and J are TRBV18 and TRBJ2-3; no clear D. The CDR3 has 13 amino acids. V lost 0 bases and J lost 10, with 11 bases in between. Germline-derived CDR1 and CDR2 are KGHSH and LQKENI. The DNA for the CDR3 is TGTGCCAGCTCACCACCAGGCGATTCGGCGCAGTATTTT. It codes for CASSPPGDSAQYF.

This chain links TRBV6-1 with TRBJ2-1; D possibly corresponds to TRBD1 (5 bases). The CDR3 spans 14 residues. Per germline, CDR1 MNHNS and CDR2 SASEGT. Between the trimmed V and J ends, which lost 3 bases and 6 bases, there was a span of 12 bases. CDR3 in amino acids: CASSERIGANEQFF. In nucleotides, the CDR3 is TGTGCCAGCAGTGAGAGGATAGGGGCCAATGAGCAGTTCTTC.

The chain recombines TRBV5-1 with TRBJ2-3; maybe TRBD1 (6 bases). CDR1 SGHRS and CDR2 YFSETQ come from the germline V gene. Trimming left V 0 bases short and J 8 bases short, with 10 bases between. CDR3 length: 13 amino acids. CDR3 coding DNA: TGCGCCAGCAGCTTGGCAGGGGCGTTTACGCAGTATTTT. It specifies CASSLAGAFTQYF. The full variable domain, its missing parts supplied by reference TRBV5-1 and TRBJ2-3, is KAGVTQTPRYLIKTRGQQVTLSCSPISGHRSVSWYQQTPGQGLQFLFEYFSETQRNKGNFPGRFSGRQFSNSRSEMNVSTLELGDSALYLCASSLAGAFTQYFGPGTRLTVL.

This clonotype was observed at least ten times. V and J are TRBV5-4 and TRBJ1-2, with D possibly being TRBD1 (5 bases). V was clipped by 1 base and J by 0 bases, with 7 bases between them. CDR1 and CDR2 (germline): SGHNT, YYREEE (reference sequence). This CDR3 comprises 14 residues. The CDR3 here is CASSLSGTNYGYTF. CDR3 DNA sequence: TGTGCCAGCAGCTTGTCAGGGACTAACTATGGCTACACCTTC.

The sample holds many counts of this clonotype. CDR3 bases: TGTGCCACCCGCCCCGGAGCCAGCCGGGAGCTGTTTTTT. It encodes CATRPGASRELFF. The chain carries TRBV12-3 or TRBV12-4 and TRBJ2-2; D is ambiguous. The CDR3 spans 13 residues. V lost 10 bases, J lost 9 bases, and 18 bases lay in between.

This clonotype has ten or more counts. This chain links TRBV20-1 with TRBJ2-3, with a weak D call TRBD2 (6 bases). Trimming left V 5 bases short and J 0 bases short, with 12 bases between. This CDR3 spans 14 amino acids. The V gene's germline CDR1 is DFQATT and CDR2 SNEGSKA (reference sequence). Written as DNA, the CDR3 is TGCAGTGCTGGGCGGGACTCTAGCACAGATACGCAGTATTTT. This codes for CSAGRDSSTDTQYF.

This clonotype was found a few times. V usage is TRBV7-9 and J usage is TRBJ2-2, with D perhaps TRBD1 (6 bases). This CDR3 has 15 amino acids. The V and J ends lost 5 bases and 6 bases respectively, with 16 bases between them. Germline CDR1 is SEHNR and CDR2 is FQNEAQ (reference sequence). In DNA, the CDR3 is TGTGCCAGCAGCCCGTCCAGGGGAGACTCCGGGGAGCTGTTTTTT. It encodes CASSPSRGDSGELFF.

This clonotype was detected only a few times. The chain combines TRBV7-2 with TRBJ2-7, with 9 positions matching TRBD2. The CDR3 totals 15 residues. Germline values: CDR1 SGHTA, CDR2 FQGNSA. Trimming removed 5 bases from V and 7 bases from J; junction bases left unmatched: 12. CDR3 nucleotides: TGTGCCAGCAGCCCGAGGACTAGCGTCAAGGAGGAGCAGTACTTC. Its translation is CASSPRTSVKEEQYF.

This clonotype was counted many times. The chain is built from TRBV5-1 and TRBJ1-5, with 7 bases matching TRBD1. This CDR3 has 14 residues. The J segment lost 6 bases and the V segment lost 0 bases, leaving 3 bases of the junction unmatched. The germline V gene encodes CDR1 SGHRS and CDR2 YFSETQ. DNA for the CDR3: TGCGCCAGCAGCTTGGCAGGGGGAGGTCAGCCCCAGCATTTT. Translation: CASSLAGGGQPQHF.

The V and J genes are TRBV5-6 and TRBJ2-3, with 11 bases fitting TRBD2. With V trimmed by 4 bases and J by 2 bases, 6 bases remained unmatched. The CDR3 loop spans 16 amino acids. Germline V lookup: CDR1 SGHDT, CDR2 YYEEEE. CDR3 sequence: CASSKGLAAPTDTQYF. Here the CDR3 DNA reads TGTGCCAGCAGCAAGGGACTAGCGGCACCCACAGATACGCAGTATTTT.

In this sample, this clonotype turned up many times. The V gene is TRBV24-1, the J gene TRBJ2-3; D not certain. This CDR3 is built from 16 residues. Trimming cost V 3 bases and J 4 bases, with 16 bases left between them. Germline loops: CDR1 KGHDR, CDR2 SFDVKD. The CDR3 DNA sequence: TGTGCCACCAGTGATACCGGGCCTACCGACCCAGATACGCAGTATTTT. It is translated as CATSDTGPTDPDTQYF.

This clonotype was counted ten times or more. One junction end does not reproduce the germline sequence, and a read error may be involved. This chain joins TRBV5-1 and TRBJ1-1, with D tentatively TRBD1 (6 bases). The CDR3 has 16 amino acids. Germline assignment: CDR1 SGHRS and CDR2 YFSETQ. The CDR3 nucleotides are TGTGCCAGCAGCTTGGGGCACAGGGTAAGGGGCACTGAAGCTTTCTTT. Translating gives CASSLGHRVRGTEAFF.